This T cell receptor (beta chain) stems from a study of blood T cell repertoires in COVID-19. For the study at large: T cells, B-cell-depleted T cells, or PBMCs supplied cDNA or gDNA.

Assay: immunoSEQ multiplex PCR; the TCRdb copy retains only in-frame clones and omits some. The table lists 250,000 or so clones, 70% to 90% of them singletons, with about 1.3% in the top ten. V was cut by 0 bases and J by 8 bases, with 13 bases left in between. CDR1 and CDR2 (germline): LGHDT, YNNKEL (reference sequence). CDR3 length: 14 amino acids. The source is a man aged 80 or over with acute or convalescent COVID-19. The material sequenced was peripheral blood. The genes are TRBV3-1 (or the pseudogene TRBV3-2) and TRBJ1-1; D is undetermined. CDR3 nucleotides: TGTGCCAGCAGCCAAGATCTGGCAGGAGGGGAAGCTTTCTTT. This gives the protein CASSQDLAGGEAFF.